This T cell receptor beta chain appears in the sequencing data of a study of blood T cell repertoires in COVID-19. The CDR3 spans 16 residues. Germline values: CDR1 SGHVS, CDR2 FQNEAQ. Trimming pared 4 bases from V and 3 bases from J, leaving 19 bases between. The table came from immunoSEQ multiplex PCR; TCRdb's copy has only in-frame clones and leaves some out. The data contain about 93,000 clones, roughly 80% of them singletons. This chain connects TRBV7-8 to TRBJ2-7; tentative D call: TRBD2 (7 bases). Material for sequencing was peripheral blood. The receptor comes from a human donor in a cohort sampled during active COVID-19. The CDR3 DNA is TGTGCCAGCAGCTCCTGGGGGGGGGCGTTCGGCTACGAGCAGTACTTC. Its protein is CASSSWGGAFGYEQYF.